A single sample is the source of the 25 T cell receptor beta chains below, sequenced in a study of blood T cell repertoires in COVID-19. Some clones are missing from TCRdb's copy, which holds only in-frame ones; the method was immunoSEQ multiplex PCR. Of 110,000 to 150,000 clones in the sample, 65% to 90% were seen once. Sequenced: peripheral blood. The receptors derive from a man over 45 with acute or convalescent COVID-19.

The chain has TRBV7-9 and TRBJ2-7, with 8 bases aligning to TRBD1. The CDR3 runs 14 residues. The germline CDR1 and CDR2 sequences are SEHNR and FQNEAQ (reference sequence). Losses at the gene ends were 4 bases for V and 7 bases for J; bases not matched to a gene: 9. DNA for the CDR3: TGTGCCAGCAGCTCCTTCGGGACAGGTGGTGAGCAGTACTTC. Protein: CASSSFGTGGEQYF.

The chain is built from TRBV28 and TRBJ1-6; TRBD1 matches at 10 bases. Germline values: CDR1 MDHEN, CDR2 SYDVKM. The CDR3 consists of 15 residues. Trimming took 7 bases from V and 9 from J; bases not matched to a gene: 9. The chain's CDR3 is CASTPEGQGISPLHF. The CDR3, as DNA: TGTGCCAGCACCCCTGAGGGACAGGGGATTTCACCCCTCCACTTT.

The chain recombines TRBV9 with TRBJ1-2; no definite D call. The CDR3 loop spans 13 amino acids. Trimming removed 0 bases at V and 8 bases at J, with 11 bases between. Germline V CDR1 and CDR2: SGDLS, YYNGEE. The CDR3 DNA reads TGTGCCAGCAGCGTAGATGGGCTCTGGGGCTACACCTTC. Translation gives CASSVDGLWGYTF.

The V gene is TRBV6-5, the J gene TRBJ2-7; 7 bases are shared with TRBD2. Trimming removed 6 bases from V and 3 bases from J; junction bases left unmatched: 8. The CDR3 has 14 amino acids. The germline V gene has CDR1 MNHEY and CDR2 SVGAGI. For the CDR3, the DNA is TGTGCCAGCAGCTTTACGTCGGGAGGCTACGAGCAGTACTTC. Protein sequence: CASSFTSGGYEQYF.

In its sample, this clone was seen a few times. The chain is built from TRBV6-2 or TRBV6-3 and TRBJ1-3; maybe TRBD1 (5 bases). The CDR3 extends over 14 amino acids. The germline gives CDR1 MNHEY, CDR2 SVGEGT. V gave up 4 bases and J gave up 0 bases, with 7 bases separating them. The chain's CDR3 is CASSSGGSGNTIYF. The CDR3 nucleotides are TGTGCCAGCAGTTCCGGGGGCTCTGGAAACACCATATATTTT.

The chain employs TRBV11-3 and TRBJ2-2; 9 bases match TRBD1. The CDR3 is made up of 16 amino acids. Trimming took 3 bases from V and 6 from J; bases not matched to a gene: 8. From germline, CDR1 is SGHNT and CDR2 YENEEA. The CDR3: CASSLGDRDRSGELFF. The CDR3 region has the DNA TGTGCCAGCAGCTTGGGGGACAGGGACAGGTCCGGGGAGCTGTTTTTT.

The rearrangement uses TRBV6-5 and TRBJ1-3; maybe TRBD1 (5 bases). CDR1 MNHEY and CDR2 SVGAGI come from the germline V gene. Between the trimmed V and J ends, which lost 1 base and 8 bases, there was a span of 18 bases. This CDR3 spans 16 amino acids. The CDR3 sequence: CASSYLSGTGRYTIYF. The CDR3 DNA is TGTGCCAGCAGTTACTTGTCCGGGACTGGGAGATACACCATATATTTT.

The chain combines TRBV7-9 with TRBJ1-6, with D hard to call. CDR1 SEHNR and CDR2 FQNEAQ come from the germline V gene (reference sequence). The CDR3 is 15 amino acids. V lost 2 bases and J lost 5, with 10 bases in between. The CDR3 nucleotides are TGTGCCAGCAGCTTAAGAGGTTCGGATAATTCACCCCTCCACTTT. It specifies CASSLRGSDNSPLHF.

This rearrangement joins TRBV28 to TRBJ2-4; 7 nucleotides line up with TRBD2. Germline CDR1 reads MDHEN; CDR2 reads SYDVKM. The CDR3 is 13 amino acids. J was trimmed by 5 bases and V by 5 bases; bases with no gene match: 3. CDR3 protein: CASSAGGENIQYF. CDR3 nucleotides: TGTGCCAGCAGTGCTGGGGGGGAAAACATTCAGTACTTC.

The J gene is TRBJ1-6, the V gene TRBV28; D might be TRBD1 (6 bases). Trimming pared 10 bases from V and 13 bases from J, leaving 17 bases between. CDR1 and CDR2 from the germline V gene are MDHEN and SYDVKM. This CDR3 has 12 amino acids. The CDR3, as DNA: TGTGCCACTCTGGCAGGGGTTCGTCCCCTCCACTTT. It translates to CATLAGVRPLHF.

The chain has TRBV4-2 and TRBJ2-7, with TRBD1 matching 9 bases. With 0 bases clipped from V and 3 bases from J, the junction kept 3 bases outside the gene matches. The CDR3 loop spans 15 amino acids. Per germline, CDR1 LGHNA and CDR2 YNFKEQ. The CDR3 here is CASSQETGQGYEQYF. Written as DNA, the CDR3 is TGTGCCAGCAGCCAAGAAACGGGACAGGGCTACGAGCAGTACTTC.

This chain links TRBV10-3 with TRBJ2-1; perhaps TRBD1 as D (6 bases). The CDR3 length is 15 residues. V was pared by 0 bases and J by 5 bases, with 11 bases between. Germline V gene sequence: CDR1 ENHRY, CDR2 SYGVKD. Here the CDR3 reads CAISESNRANNEQFF. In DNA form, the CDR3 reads TGTGCCATCAGTGAGTCGAACAGGGCAAACAATGAGCAGTTCTTC.

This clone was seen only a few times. The DNA of the CDR3 is TGCGCCAGCAGCTTGGCTCAGGGGCGGGAGAAAGAGACCCAGTACTTC. Translated, it gives CASSLAQGREKETQYF. The chain employs TRBV5-1 and TRBJ2-5; the D gene is possibly TRBD2 (7 bases). Trimming cost V 0 bases and J 3 bases, with 15 bases left between them. CDR1 is SGHRS and CDR2 is YFSETQ in the germline V gene. The length of the CDR3 is 16 residues.

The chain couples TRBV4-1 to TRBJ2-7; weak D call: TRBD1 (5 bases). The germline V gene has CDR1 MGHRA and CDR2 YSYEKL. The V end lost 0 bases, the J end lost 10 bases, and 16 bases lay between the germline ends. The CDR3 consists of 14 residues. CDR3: CASSQDQRGPRQYF. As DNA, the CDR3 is TGCGCCAGCAGCCAAGATCAAAGGGGCCCACGACAGTACTTC.

CDR3 sequence (DNA): TGTGCCAGCACCAAAAGTTCGACGGGACTCACCCGGGCGTCCTATAATTCACCCCTCCACTTT. It yields the protein CASTKSSTGLTRASYNSPLHF. This chain links TRBV7-8 with TRBJ1-6, with TRBD1 as a possible D gene (5 bases). The V gene's germline CDR1 is SGHVS and CDR2 FQNEAQ. The ends were cut back, 7 bases at V and 1 base at J, with 29 bases in the middle. CDR3 length: 21 residues.

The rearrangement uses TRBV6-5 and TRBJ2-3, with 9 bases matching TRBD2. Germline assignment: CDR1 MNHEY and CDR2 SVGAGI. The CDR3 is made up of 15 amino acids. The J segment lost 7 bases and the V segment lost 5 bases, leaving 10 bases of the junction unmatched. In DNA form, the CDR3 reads TGTGCCAGCAGTCCAGCGGGGGGAACCTCAAATACGCAGTATTTT. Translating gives CASSPAGGTSNTQYF.

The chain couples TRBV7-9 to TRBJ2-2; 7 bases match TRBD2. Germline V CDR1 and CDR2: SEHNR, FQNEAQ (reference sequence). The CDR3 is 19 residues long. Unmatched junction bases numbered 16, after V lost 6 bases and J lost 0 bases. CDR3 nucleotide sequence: TGTGCCAGCAGTCCTTACCCAGGACTAGTATTATCGAACACCGGGGAGCTGTTTTTT. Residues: CASSPYPGLVLSNTGELFF.

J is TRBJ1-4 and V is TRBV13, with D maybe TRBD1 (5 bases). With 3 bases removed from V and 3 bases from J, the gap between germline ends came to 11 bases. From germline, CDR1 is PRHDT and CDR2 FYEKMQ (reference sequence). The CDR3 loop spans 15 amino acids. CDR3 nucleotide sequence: TGTGCCAGCAGCTTGGGGAGGGGAGCTAATGAAAAACTGTTTTTT. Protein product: CASSLGRGANEKLFF. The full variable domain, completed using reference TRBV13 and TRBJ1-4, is AAGVIQSPRHLIKEKRETATLKCYPIPRHDTVYWYQQGPGQDPQFLISFYEKMQSDKGSIPDRFSAQQFSDYHSELNMSSLELGDSALYFCASSLGRGANEKLFFGSGTQLSVL.

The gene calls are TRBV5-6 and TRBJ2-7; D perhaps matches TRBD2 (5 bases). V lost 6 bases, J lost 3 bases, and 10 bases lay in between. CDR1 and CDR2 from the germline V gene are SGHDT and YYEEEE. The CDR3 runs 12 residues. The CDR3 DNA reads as TGTGCCAGCAACGGGATGCGCTACGAGCAGTACTTC. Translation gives CASNGMRYEQYF.

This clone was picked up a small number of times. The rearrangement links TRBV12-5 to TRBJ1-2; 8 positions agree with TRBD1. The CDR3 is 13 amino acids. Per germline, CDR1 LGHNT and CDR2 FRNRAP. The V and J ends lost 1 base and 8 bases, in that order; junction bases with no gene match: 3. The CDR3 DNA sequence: TGTGCTAGTGGTTTGGGACAGGGGAGAGGCTACACCTTC. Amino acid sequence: CASGLGQGRGYTF.

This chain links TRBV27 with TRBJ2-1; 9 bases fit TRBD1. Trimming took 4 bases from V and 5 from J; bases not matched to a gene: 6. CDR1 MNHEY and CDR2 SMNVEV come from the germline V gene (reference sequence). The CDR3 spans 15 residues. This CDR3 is CASSSPGQGHNEQFF. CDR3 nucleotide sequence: TGTGCCAGCAGTTCTCCGGGACAGGGCCACAATGAGCAGTTCTTC.

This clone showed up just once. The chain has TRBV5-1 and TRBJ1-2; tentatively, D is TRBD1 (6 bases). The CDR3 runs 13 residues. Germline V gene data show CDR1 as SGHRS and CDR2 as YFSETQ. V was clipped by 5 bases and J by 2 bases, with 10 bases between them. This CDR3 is CASSVGANYGYTF. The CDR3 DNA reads TGCGCCAGCAGTGTGGGGGCCAACTATGGCTACACCTTC. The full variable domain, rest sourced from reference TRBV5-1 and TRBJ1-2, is KAGVTQTPRYLIKTRGQQVTLSCSPISGHRSVSWYQQTPGQGLQFLFEYFSETQRNKGNFPGRFSGRQFSNSRSEMNVSTLELGDSALYLCASSVGANYGYTFGSGTRLTVV.

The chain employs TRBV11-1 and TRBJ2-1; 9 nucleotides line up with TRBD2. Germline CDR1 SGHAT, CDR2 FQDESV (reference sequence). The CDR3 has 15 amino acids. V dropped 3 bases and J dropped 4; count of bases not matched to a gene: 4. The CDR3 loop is CASSFGLAGYNEQFF. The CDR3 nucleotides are TGTGCCAGCAGCTTTGGCCTAGCGGGGTACAATGAGCAGTTCTTC.

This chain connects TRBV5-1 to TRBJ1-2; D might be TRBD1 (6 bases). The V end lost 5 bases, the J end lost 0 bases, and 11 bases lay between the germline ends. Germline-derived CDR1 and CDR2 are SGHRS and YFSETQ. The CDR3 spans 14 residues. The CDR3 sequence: CASRRTAANYGYTF. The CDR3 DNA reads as TGCGCCAGCAGACGGACAGCGGCTAACTATGGCTACACCTTC.

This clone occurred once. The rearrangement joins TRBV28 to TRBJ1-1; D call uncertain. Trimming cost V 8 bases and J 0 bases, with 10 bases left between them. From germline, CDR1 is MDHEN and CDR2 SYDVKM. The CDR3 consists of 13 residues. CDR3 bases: TGTGCCAGCGCTGAGACTATGAACACTGAAGCTTTCTTT. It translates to CASAETMNTEAFF.